This T cell receptor beta chain was profiled in a study of shared clonotypes between healthy human individuals. CD45RA+ naive and CD45RA-negative memory subsets were separated from CD4+ cells. Measured with immunoSEQ multiplex PCR; TCRdb has only the in-frame clones, and not every one. The table records over 1.5 million clones, around 98% of them present only once. As concerns this clone: Antigen unknown.

Whole-study results and caveats: Across a handful of donors, naive CD4 shared 5% to 6%, naive CD8 under 4%, memory CD4 approximately 2.5%, memory CD8 under 0.5%.

CDR3 length: 16 amino acids. The V end lost 3 bases, the J end lost 6 bases, and 18 bases lay between the germline ends. The sequence was collected from a young man in good health. The sequencing input was naive CD4+ T cells sorted from blood. Subset defined: CD45RA+ positively selected. The chain carries TRBV23-1 and TRBJ2-1, with a tentative D call TRBD1 (5 bases). TRBV23-1 is annotated as an ORF whose role is uncertain. The CDR3 region is CASSQGQGIEINEQFF. The CDR3 DNA reads as TGCGCCAGCAGTCAGGGGCAGGGTATAGAAATCAATGAGCAGTTCTTC.